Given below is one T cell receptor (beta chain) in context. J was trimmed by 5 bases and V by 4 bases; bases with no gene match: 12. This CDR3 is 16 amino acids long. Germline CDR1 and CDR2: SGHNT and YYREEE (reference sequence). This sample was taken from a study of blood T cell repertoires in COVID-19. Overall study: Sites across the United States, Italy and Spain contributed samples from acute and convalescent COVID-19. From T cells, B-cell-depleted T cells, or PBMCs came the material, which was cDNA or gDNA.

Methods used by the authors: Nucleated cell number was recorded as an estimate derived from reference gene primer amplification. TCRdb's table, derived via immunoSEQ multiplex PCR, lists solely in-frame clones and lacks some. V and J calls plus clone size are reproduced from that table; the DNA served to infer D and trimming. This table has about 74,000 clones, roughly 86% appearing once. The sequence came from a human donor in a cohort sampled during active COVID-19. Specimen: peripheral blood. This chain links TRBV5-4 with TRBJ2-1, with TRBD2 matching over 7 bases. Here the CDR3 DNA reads TGTGCCAGCAGCCCACGTCTACTAGCGTCGGACAATGAGCAGTTCTTC. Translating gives CASSPRLLASDNEQFF.